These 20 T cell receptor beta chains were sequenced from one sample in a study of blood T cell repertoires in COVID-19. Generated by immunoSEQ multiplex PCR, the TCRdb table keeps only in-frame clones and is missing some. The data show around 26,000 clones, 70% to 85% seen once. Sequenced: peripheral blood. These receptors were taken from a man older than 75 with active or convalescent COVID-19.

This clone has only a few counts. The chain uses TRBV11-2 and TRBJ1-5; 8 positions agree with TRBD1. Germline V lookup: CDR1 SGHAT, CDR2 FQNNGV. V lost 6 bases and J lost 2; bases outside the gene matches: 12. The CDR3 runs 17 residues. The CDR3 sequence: CASSPGQDYPRNQPQHF. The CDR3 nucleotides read TGTGCCAGCAGTCCGGGACAGGATTATCCGCGCAATCAGCCCCAGCATTTT. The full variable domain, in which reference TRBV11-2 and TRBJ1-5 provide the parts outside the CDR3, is EAGVAQSPRYKIIEKRQSVAFWCNPISGHATLYWYQQILGQGPKLLIQFQNNGVVDDSQLPKDRFSAERLKGVDSTLKIQPAKLEDSAVYLCASSPGQDYPRNQPQHFGDGTRLSIL.

As DNA, the CDR3 is TGTGCCATCAGCCTGATTAGCGGGAGTTCAAGCGAGCAGTACTTC. This sequence encodes CAISLISGSSSEQYF. The chain joins TRBV10-3 to TRBJ2-7; 9 nucleotides align to TRBD2. In germline, CDR1 is ENHRY, CDR2 SYGVKD. The CDR3 is 15 residues long. The J segment lost 6 bases and the V segment lost 6 bases, leaving 12 bases of the junction unmatched.

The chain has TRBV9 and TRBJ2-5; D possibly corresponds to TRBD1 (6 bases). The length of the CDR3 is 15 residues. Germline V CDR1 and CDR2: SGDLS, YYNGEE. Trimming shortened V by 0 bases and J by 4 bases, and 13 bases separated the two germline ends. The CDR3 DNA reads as TGTGCCAGCAGCGTAGCCAGGGCAGGGGCAGAGACCCAGTACTTC. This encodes CASSVARAGAETQYF.

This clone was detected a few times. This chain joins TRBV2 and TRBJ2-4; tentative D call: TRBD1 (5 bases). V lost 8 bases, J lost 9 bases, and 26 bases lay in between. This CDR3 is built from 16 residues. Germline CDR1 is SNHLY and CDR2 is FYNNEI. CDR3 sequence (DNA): TGTGCCAGCTCCCCCTTATCGACAGACGGATCTGGCATTCAGTACTTC. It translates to CASSPLSTDGSGIQYF.

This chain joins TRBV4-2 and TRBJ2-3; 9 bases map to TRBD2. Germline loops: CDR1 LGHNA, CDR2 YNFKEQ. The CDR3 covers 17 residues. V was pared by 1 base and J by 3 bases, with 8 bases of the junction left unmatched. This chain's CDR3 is CASSQGGGAKGTDTQYF. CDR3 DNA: TGTGCCAGCAGCCAAGGCGGGGGGGCCAAGGGGACAGATACGCAGTATTTT.

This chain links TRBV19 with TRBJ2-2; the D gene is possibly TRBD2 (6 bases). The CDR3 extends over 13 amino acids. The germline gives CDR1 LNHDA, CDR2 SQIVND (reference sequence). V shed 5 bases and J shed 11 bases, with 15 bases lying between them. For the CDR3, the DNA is TGTGCCAGTAGTCCCGGGAGAGCAGGAGAGCTGTTTTTT. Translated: CASSPGRAGELFF.

CDR3 nucleotide sequence: TGTGCCAGCAGTGAATGGCGGGGAAACACCATATATTTT. Translated: CASSEWRGNTIYF. The chain recombines TRBV2 with TRBJ1-3; D remains unclear. This CDR3 is built from 13 residues. Trimming stripped 2 bases from V and 4 bases from J, with 6 bases between. Germline V gives CDR1 SNHLY, CDR2 FYNNEI.

The CDR3 DNA sequence: TGCGCCAGCAGCCAACGGGACAGGAGGTTAGCCCAGAATCAGCCCCAGCATTTT. Translating it yields CASSQRDRRLAQNQPQHF. This chain connects TRBV4-1 to TRBJ1-5; 8 bases are a match to TRBD1. CDR1 MGHRA and CDR2 YSYEKL come from the germline V gene. This CDR3 has 18 amino acids. The V segment lost 2 bases and the J segment 4 bases; nucleotides outside the gene matches: 13.

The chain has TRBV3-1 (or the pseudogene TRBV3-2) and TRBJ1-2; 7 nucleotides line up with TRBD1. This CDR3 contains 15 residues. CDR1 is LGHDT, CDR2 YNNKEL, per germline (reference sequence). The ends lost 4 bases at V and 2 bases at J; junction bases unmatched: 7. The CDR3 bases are TGTGCCAGCAGCCCCGGGGGACAGATCAACTATGGCTACACCTTC. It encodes CASSPGGQINYGYTF.

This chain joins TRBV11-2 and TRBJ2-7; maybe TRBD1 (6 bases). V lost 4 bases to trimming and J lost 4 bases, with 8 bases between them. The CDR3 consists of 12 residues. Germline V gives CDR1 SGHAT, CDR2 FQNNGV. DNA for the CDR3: TGTGCCAGCAGCTGGGGGCTTTACGAGCAGTACTTC. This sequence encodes CASSWGLYEQYF.

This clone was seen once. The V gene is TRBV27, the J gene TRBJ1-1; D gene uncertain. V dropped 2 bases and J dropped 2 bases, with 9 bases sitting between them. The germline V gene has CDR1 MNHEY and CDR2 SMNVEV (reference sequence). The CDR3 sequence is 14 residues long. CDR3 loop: CASSLLGANTEAFF. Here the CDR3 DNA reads TGTGCCAGCAGTTTACTAGGTGCCAACACTGAAGCTTTCTTT.

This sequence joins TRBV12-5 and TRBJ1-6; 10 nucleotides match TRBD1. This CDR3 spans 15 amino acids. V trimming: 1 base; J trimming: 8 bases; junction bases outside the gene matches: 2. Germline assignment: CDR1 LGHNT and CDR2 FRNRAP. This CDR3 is CASGLGQGADSPLHF. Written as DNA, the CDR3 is TGTGCTAGTGGTTTGGGACAGGGGGCCGATTCACCCCTCCACTTT. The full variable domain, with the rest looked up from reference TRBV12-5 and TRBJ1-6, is DARVTQTPRHKVTEMGQEVTMRCQPILGHNTVFWYRQTMMQGLELLAYFRNRAPLDDSGMPKDRFSAEMPDATLATLKIQPSEPRDSAVYFCASGLGQGADSPLHFGNGTRLTVT.

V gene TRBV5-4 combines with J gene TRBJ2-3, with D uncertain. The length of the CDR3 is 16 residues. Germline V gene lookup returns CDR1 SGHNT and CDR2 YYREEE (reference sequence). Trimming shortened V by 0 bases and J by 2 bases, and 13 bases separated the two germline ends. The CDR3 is CASSLDWRPNTDTQYF. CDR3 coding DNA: TGTGCCAGCAGCTTGGATTGGCGGCCAAACACAGATACGCAGTATTTT.

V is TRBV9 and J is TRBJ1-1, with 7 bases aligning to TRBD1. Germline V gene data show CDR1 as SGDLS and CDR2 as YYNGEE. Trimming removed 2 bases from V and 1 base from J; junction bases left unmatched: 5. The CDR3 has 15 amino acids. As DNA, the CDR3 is TGTGCCAGCAGCGTCGGGACAGCTCCGAACACTGAAGCTTTCTTT. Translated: CASSVGTAPNTEAFF.

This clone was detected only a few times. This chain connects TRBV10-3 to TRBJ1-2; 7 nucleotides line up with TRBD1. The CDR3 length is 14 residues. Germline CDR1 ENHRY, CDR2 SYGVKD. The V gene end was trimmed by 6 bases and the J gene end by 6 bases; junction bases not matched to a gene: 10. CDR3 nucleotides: TGTGCCATCAGAGGCGACAGGGCGGTCAATGGCTACACCTTC. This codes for CAIRGDRAVNGYTF.

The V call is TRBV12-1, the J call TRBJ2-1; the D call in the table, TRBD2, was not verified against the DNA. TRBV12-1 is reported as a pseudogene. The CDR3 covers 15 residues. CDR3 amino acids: CASSGTAGAYNEQFF. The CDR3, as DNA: TGTGCCAGCAGCGGCACGGCGGGGGCGTACAATGAGCAGTTCTTC.

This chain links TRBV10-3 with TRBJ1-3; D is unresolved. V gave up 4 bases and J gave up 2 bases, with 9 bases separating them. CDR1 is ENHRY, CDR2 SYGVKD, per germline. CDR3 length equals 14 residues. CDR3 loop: CAISGGGAGNTIYF. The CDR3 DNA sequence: TGTGCCATCAGTGGAGGAGGCGCTGGAAACACCATATATTTT.

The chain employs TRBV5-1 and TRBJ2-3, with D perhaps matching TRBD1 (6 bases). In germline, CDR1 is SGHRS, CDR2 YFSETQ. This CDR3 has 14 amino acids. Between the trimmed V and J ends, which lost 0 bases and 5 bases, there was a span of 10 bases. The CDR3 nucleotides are TGCGCCAGCAGCTTGGAAACAGGGAAAGATACGCAGTATTTT. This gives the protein CASSLETGKDTQYF.

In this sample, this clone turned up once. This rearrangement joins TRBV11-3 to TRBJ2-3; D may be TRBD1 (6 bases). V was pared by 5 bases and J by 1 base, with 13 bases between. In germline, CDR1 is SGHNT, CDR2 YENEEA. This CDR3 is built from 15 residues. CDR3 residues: CASSLNGQRTDTQYF. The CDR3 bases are TGTGCCAGCAGCCTAAACGGACAGCGCACAGATACGCAGTATTTT.

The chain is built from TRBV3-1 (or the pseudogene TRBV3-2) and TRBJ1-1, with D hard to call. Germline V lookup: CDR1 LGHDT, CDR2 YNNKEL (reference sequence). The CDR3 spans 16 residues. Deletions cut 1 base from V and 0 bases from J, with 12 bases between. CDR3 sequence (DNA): TGTGCCAGCAGCCAAGTACGCGCAGACATGAACACTGAAGCTTTCTTT. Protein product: CASSQVRADMNTEAFF.